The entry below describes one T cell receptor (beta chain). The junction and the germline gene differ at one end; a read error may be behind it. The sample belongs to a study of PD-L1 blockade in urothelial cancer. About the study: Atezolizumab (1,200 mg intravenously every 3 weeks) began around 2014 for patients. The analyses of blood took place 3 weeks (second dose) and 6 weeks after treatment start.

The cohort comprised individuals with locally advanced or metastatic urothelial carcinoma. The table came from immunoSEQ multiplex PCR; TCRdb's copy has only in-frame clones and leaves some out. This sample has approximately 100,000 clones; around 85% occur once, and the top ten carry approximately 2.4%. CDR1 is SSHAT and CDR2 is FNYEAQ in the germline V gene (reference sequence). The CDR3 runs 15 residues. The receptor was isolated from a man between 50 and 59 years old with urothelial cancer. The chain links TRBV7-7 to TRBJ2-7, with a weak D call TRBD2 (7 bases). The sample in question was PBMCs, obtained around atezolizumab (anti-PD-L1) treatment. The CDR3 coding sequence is TGTGCTAGCAGCAGAGGGGGGGGTGGCCACTACGAGCAGTACTTC. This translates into CASSRGGGGHYEQYF.